These 32 T cell receptor beta chains originate from one sample sequenced in a study of T-cell memory formation after mild COVID-19. TCRdb reprocessed the 5' RACE reads with MiXCR, giving one entry per CDR3 protein. Counted here are 200,000 to 250,000 distinct CDR3 sequences, more than 8% occurring once; the ten biggest clones make up 3.5% to 4%. Sequencing was done on a sample of PBMCs or a T cell subset sorted from them (not recorded which). The receptor source for this set is a man in his late teens or twenties who had mild COVID-19 (a few samples of this study predate the infection). Cell type and time point are not known.

V and J are TRBV4-3 and TRBJ2-2; no clear D. CDR1 is LGHNA, CDR2 YSLEER, per germline. The germline V and J ends were trimmed by 0 bases and 2 bases, with 10 bases remaining between them. This CDR3 spans 16 amino acids. The CDR3, as DNA: TGCGCCAGCAGCCAAGACGCTAGGCCCAACACCGGGGAGCTGTTTTTT. Translating it yields CASSQDARPNTGELFF.

The chain is built from TRBV24-1 and TRBJ2-3; tentatively, D is TRBD1 (5 bases). The ends were cut back, 3 bases at V and 4 bases at J, with 16 bases in the middle. The CDR3 has 16 residues. Germline V gene data show CDR1 as KGHDR and CDR2 as SFDVKD. As DNA, the CDR3 is TGTGCCACCAGTGATGGTGCTGCAGGGTTCGCAGATACGCAGTATTTT. Translating gives CATSDGAAGFADTQYF.

The sample holds a few counts of this clonotype. The rearrangement joins TRBV2 to TRBJ1-6, with D perhaps matching TRBD1 (6 bases). CDR3 size: 15 residues. Trimming pared 3 bases from V and 9 bases from J, leaving 15 bases between. The germline gives CDR1 SNHLY, CDR2 FYNNEI. In DNA, the CDR3 is TGTGCCAGCAGTGAGCGTGGACAGATAACTTCACCCCTCCACTTT. It yields the protein CASSERGQITSPLHF.

This clonotype was seen more than once but under ten times. The chain carries TRBV20-1 and TRBJ1-2; D might be TRBD1 (6 bases). The CDR3 loop spans 13 amino acids. Per the germline V gene, CDR1 is DFQATT and CDR2 is SNEGSKA (reference sequence). V was cut by 5 bases and J by 5 bases, with 15 bases left in between. The CDR3: CSAPQDSRYGYTF. CDR3 DNA: TGCAGTGCTCCCCAGGACAGCAGATATGGCTACACCTTC.

The table lists this clonotype with a few counts. As DNA, the CDR3 is TGCGCCAGCAGCCCCAGACAGGGAAGCACAGATACGCAGTATTTT. Translating gives CASSPRQGSTDTQYF. The chain joins TRBV5-1 to TRBJ2-3, with TRBD1 matching 7 bases. The CDR3 has 15 amino acids. Germline lookup yields CDR1 SGHRS and CDR2 YFSETQ. Trimming removed 4 bases from V and 0 bases from J; junction bases left unmatched: 5.

This clonotype was observed a handful of times. The chain employs TRBV6-6 and TRBJ2-3; the D is unclear. Germline CDR1 MNHNY, CDR2 SVGAGI (reference sequence). This CDR3 has 12 amino acids. Trimming shortened V by 7 bases and J by 5 bases, and 10 bases separated the two germline ends. CDR3 sequence: CASMVLGDTQYF. CDR3 nucleotide sequence: TGTGCCAGCATGGTTTTAGGAGATACGCAGTATTTT.

The V call is TRBV7-9, the J call TRBJ1-2; 9 nucleotides match TRBD1. Germline CDR1 is SEHNR and CDR2 is FQNEAQ (reference sequence). The CDR3 is made up of 14 amino acids. The V segment lost 6 bases and the J segment 0 bases; nucleotides outside the gene matches: 2. In nucleotides, the CDR3 is TGTGCCAGCAGACGACAGGGGGCTAACTATGGCTACACCTTC. It codes for CASRRQGANYGYTF.

The table lists this clonotype with many counts. The chain recombines TRBV5-1 with TRBJ2-5; 11 positions agree with TRBD2. Per germline, CDR1 SGHRS and CDR2 YFSETQ. The CDR3 length is 16 residues. The V segment lost 4 bases and the J segment 5 bases; nucleotides outside the gene matches: 10. The CDR3 loop reads CASSMTSGNGRETQYF. The DNA of the CDR3 is TGCGCCAGCAGCATGACTAGCGGGAACGGGCGGGAGACCCAGTACTTC.

This clonotype has only a few counts. No conserved phenylalanine or tryptophan ends this CDR3, so it is likely a read error. The DNA is left out, because the CDR3 cannot be placed on it with certainty; the CDR3 is given as TCRdb lists it. The rearrangement uses TRBV5-1 and TRBJ2-3; the table assigns TRBD1, which was not confirmed against the DNA. With termini counted, the CDR3 has 15 amino acids. Per germline, CDR1 SGHRS and CDR2 YFSETQ. CDR3 region: CASSLGPESGGGSLL.

The gene calls are TRBV5-4 and TRBJ2-2; D not certain. The CDR3 has 14 amino acids. V lost 1 base and J 2 bases, leaving 6 bases between the germline ends. The germline V gene has CDR1 SGHNT and CDR2 YYREEE (reference sequence). The CDR3 loop reads CASSLYGNTGELFF. CDR3 DNA: TGTGCCAGCAGCTTGTATGGTAACACCGGGGAGCTGTTTTTT.

This clonotype was observed many times. The rearrangement uses TRBV12-3 or TRBV12-4 and TRBJ2-1; 7 bases agree with TRBD2. CDR3 length equals 14 residues. V lost 5 bases and J lost 7; bases outside the gene matches: 8. The CDR3 DNA follows: TGTGCCAGCAGTCTCGGGGAGGGGCGGAATGAGCAGTTCTTC. This translates into CASSLGEGRNEQFF.

This clonotype has more than one count but fewer than ten. The gene calls are TRBV18 and TRBJ2-2; D unclear. Trimming stripped 3 bases from V and 0 bases from J, with 8 bases between. CDR1 KGHSH and CDR2 LQKENI come from the germline V gene. This CDR3 region has 15 residues. In DNA form, the CDR3 reads TGTGCCAGCTCACCGGGTCCGGCGAACACCGGGGAGCTGTTTTTT. It translates to CASSPGPANTGELFF. The full variable domain, rest sourced from reference TRBV18 and TRBJ2-2, is NAGVMQNPRHLVRRRGQEARLRCSPMKGHSHVYWYRQLPEEGLKFMVYLQKENIIDESGMPKERFSAEFPKEGPSILRIQQVVRGDSAAYFCASSPGPANTGELFFGEGSRLTVL.

The DNA for the CDR3 is TGTGCCAGCAGCATAGGGGACAGGGCAGGGGAGCAGTTCTTC. It is translated as CASSIGDRAGEQFF. This chain uses TRBV11-2 with TRBJ2-1; 9 bases fit TRBD1. Germline V gene lookup returns CDR1 SGHAT and CDR2 FQNNGV. The CDR3 length is 14 residues. V shed 5 bases, J shed 10 bases, and the junction held 9 bases outside the gene matches.

The chain recombines TRBV4-1 with TRBJ1-1; 7 bases map to TRBD1. Germline lookup yields CDR1 MGHRA and CDR2 YSYEKL. CDR3 length: 14 residues. V dropped 6 bases and J dropped 5; count of bases not matched to a gene: 9. The CDR3 sequence is CASSPGQRRTEAFF. Written as DNA, the CDR3 is TGCGCCAGCAGTCCGGGACAGAGAAGGACTGAAGCTTTCTTT.

This clonotype was picked up many times. The chain combines TRBV20-1 with TRBJ1-1; TRBD1 aligns across 7 bases. CDR1 and CDR2 (germline): DFQATT, SNEGSKA (reference sequence). V lost 1 base to trimming and J lost 4 bases; unmatched junction nucleotides: 9. This CDR3 has 15 amino acids. The CDR3 reads CSARGFPRQGTEAFF. CDR3 in DNA: TGCAGTGCTAGAGGGTTCCCCCGACAGGGCACTGAAGCTTTCTTT.

The chain uses TRBV10-3 and TRBJ2-2; D is uncertain. CDR1 ENHRY and CDR2 SYGVKD come from the germline V gene. This CDR3 has 12 amino acids. The V end was cut by 6 bases, the J end by 6 bases, with 8 bases between. CDR3 sequence: CAIRSRAGELFF. The CDR3 DNA reads TGTGCCATCAGGAGCCGGGCCGGGGAGCTGTTTTTT.

This clonotype appeared a few times. This chain links TRBV5-1 with TRBJ1-3; D may be TRBD1 (5 bases). The CDR3 length is 17 residues. CDR1 and CDR2 (germline): SGHRS, YFSETQ. Trimming stripped 4 bases from V and 0 bases from J, with 17 bases between. Here the CDR3 reads CASSLQDWGHSGNTIYF. The CDR3, as DNA: TGCGCCAGCAGCCTACAGGATTGGGGTCACTCTGGAAACACCATATATTTT. The variable domain in full, completed from reference TRBV5-1 and TRBJ1-3, reads KAGVTQTPRYLIKTRGQQVTLSCSPISGHRSVSWYQQTPGQGLQFLFEYFSETQRNKGNFPGRFSGRQFSNSRSEMNVSTLELGDSALYLCASSLQDWGHSGNTIYFGEGSWLTVV.

The V gene is TRBV7-3, the J gene TRBJ2-1; the D call may be TRBD1 or TRBD2 (5 bases each). V was trimmed by 5 bases and J by 4 bases, leaving 15 bases between them. CDR1 SGHTA and CDR2 FQGTGA come from the germline V gene. This CDR3 region has 15 residues. The CDR3 DNA follows: TGTGCCAGCAGCCCCTCCGGTGGGGGATACAATGAGCAGTTCTTC. Translating gives CASSPSGGGYNEQFF.

J is TRBJ2-7 and V is TRBV2; TRBD1 matches at 8 bases. The CDR3 is made up of 17 amino acids. With V trimmed by 1 base and J by 0 bases, 8 bases remained unmatched. Germline loops: CDR1 SNHLY, CDR2 FYNNEI. CDR3 amino acids: CASSEVDRGQSSYEQYF. The CDR3 nucleotides read TGTGCCAGCAGTGAAGTCGACAGGGGTCAAAGCTCCTACGAGCAGTACTTC.

The chain joins TRBV7-3 to TRBJ1-3, with D unresolved. Trimming shortened V by 0 bases and J by 2 bases, and 5 bases separated the two germline ends. CDR1 is SGHTA, CDR2 FQGTGA, per germline. The CDR3 has 14 residues. CDR3 nucleotides: TGTGCCAGCAGCTTAACTCGGACTGGAAACACCATATATTTT. This translates into CASSLTRTGNTIYF.

The chain recombines TRBV7-9 with TRBJ2-3; D remains ambiguous. The germline V and J ends were trimmed by 5 bases and 0 bases, with 12 bases remaining between them. The length of the CDR3 is 15 residues. The germline V gene has CDR1 SEHNR and CDR2 FQNEAQ (reference sequence). The CDR3 sequence is CASSPSQTSTDTQYF. The CDR3 coding sequence is TGTGCCAGCAGCCCCTCCCAGACTAGCACAGATACGCAGTATTTT.

This clonotype has at least ten counts. The chain couples TRBV12-3 or TRBV12-4 to TRBJ2-5; 10 positions agree with TRBD1. The V and J ends lost 4 bases and 5 bases, in that order; junction bases with no gene match: 4. CDR3 length equals 14 residues. This CDR3 is CASSSTGGAETQYF. The CDR3 region has the DNA TGTGCCAGCAGTTCGACAGGGGGCGCGGAGACCCAGTACTTC.

This clonotype was recorded a few times. CDR3 amino acids: CASSGHRVRGPGGYNEQFF. The CDR3 coding sequence is TGCGCCAGCAGCGGGCACAGGGTTAGAGGGCCAGGGGGATACAATGAGCAGTTCTTC. The rearrangement links TRBV4-1 to TRBJ2-1; 7 nucleotides align to TRBD1. The CDR3 has 19 residues. V was pared by 5 bases and J by 4 bases, with 20 bases of the junction left unmatched. CDR1 and CDR2 (germline): MGHRA, YSYEKL.

The chain combines TRBV5-1 with TRBJ1-2, with D possibly being TRBD1 (5 bases). Germline V gene data show CDR1 as SGHRS and CDR2 as YFSETQ. The CDR3 loop spans 15 amino acids. Trimming cost V 4 bases and J 7 bases, with 20 bases left between them. The chain's CDR3 is CASSITSRAEGGYTF. The CDR3 DNA sequence: TGCGCCAGCAGCATAACCTCCAGGGCGGAGGGTGGCTACACCTTC.

This rearrangement joins TRBV9 to TRBJ2-7, with 8 bases aligning to TRBD1. The CDR3 extends over 15 amino acids. Trimming removed 5 bases from V and 0 bases from J; junction bases left unmatched: 7. Germline CDR1 SGDLS, CDR2 YYNGEE. Here the CDR3 DNA reads TGTGCCAGCAGTCAGGGGGCCTCATCCTCCTACGAGCAGTACTTC. Translated: CASSQGASSSYEQYF.

This clonotype was recorded at least ten times. The chain combines TRBV12-3 or TRBV12-4 with TRBJ2-5; 11 bases are a match to TRBD1. J was trimmed by 5 bases and V by 5 bases; bases with no gene match: 7. CDR3 length: 15 amino acids. The CDR3 nucleotides are TGTGCCAGCAGTCCCCTCGGGACAGGGGGGGAGACCCAGTACTTC. The encoded protein is CASSPLGTGGETQYF.

The chain recombines TRBV5-8 with TRBJ2-1; D perhaps matches TRBD2 (5 bases). The CDR3 loop spans 16 amino acids. V lost 0 bases to trimming and J lost 7 bases, with 17 bases between them. Per the germline V gene, CDR1 is SGHTS and CDR2 is YDEGEE. CDR3 coding DNA: TGTGCCAGCAGCTTGGGACTAACAGATTACATGAATGAGCAGTTCTTC. Its translation is CASSLGLTDYMNEQFF.

The table lists this clonotype with a few counts. The CDR3 protein is CASSQDRGVEAFF. The DNA of the CDR3 is TGTGCCAGCAGCCAAGACAGGGGAGTTGAAGCTTTCTTT. The chain recombines TRBV4-2 with TRBJ1-1; a weak D match, TRBD1 (6 bases). Germline assignment: CDR1 LGHNA and CDR2 YNFKEQ. The CDR3 length is 13 residues. The ends were cut back, 0 bases at V and 7 bases at J, with 9 bases in the middle.

This clonotype came up once. This chain links TRBV6-6 with TRBJ2-4; unclear D gene. The germline V and J ends were trimmed by 2 bases and 0 bases, with 8 bases remaining between them. This CDR3 has 15 amino acids. The germline gives CDR1 MNHNY, CDR2 SVGAGI (reference sequence). The CDR3 sequence: CASSYGLIAKNIQYF. DNA for the CDR3: TGTGCCAGCAGTTACGGCCTCATAGCCAAAAACATTCAGTACTTC.

This clonotype was picked up many times. This chain joins TRBV20-1 and TRBJ2-3, with a weak D call TRBD2 (5 bases). Germline V gene lookup returns CDR1 DFQATT and CDR2 SNEGSKA (reference sequence). Trimming took 6 bases from V and 4 from J, leaving 14 bases between them. The CDR3 totals 13 residues. DNA for the CDR3: TGCAGTGCCCTGGTAGGGCGGGCAGATACGCAGTATTTT. Translating it yields CSALVGRADTQYF.

This clonotype was seen repeatedly, ten times or more. The chain is built from TRBV7-2 and TRBJ1-6; D gene ambiguous. The CDR3 contains 12 residues. Germline-derived CDR1 and CDR2 are SGHTA and FQGNSA. The V gene lost 1 base and the J gene lost 10 bases, with 5 bases spanning the gap. The CDR3 coding sequence is TGTGCCAGCAGCTTAGTGGGGTCACCCCTCCACTTT. Its protein product is CASSLVGSPLHF.

This clonotype was detected ten times or more. The J gene is TRBJ2-5, the V gene TRBV2, with a possible D match to TRBD2 (6 bases). This CDR3 has 15 residues. Germline CDR1 is SNHLY and CDR2 is FYNNEI. Trimming took off 6 bases at V and 5 bases at J, with 19 bases between the two ends. As DNA, the CDR3 is TGTGCCAGCAGGAGAACACTACTCCGGGGGGAGACCCAGTACTTC. This codes for CASRRTLLRGETQYF.